Presented here are 3 T cell receptor beta chains from one specimen sequenced in a study of radiation and T cells in renal cell carcinoma. TCRdb keeps only in-frame clones here, not all; method: immunoSEQ multiplex PCR. The table lists 70,000 or so clones, more than 75% of them singletons. Noted time point: blood 2 weeks post-SBRT. The treatment is: 15 Gy SBRT to primary tumor, nephrectomy 4 weeks later. The sequenced sample was blood, obtained from a patient whose treatment included radiotherapy and nephrectomy. The source is a man aged 55 to 70 with renal cell carcinoma.

The CDR3 sequence: CASSEGWVGQPQHF. For the CDR3, the DNA is TGTGCCAGCAGTGAGGGGTGGGTAGGCCAGCCCCAGCATTTT. The chain combines TRBV6-1 with TRBJ1-5, with D unclear. This CDR3 is 14 amino acids long. The germline gives CDR1 MNHNS, CDR2 SASEGT. The V end was cut by 3 bases, the J end by 7 bases, with 13 bases between.

The V and J genes are TRBV10-2 and TRBJ2-6; TRBD1 is a possible D gene (5 bases). Germline loops: CDR1 WSHSY, CDR2 SAAADI. V was shortened by 3 bases and J by 2 bases, with 11 bases between the two germline ends. The CDR3 consists of 16 residues. CDR3 loop: CASSEDGAAGANVLTF. The CDR3 coding sequence is TGCGCCAGCAGTGAAGATGGGGCGGCTGGGGCCAACGTCCTGACTTTC.

This clone was found once. This sequence joins TRBV5-1 and TRBJ1-2; D call uncertain. The CDR3 covers 12 residues. V dropped 5 bases and J dropped 2 bases, with 7 bases sitting between them. Germline V gene sequence: CDR1 SGHRS, CDR2 YFSETQ. The DNA for the CDR3 is TGCGCCAGCAGGGGCGGGAACTATGGCTACACCTTC. It encodes CASRGGNYGYTF.